These 13 T cell receptor beta chains share one sample of origin, sequenced in a study of T cells after posttransplantation cyclophosphamide. The assay was immunoSEQ multiplex PCR, and TCRdb's table has in-frame clones only and misses some. This table holds a few thousand clones, approximately 86% found once. A marrow graft followed busulfan-fludarabine conditioning, with cyclophosphamide on days +3 and +4. The starting material was CD4+ T cells sorted from blood, obtained almost 250 days after a stem cell transplant with posttransplant cyclophosphamide. Receptors were obtained from a young adult male patient who received an allogeneic stem cell transplant from a related donor, was CMV-positive, and had no GVHD. Some T cells here may be from the graft donor.

The V call is TRBV6-1, the J call TRBJ1-5, with TRBD1 matching 7 bases. V shed 7 bases and J 4 bases; nucleotides not matched to a gene: 7. The CDR3 extends over 14 amino acids. Germline lookup yields CDR1 MNHNS and CDR2 SASEGT. CDR3 region: CASMKGDSNQPQHF. CDR3 in DNA: TGTGCCAGCATGAAGGGGGACAGTAATCAGCCCCAGCATTTT.

In this sample, this clone turned up a few times. This chain uses TRBV2 with TRBJ2-7, with 9 nucleotides matching TRBD1. The CDR3 has 14 amino acids. V shed 8 bases, J shed 3 bases, and the junction held 8 bases outside the gene matches. Per the germline V gene, CDR1 is SNHLY and CDR2 is FYNNEI. CDR3: CASVSGTGRYEQYF. CDR3 nucleotides: TGTGCCAGCGTCTCCGGGACAGGGCGCTACGAGCAGTACTTC.

The rearrangement joins TRBV5-1 to TRBJ2-2, with a possible D match to TRBD2 (6 bases). V gave up 0 bases and J gave up 2 bases, with 8 bases separating them. This CDR3 has 15 amino acids. Germline CDR1 is SGHRS and CDR2 is YFSETQ. CDR3: CASSLVGGNTGELFF. Here the CDR3 DNA reads TGCGCCAGCAGCTTGGTCGGGGGAAACACCGGGGAGCTGTTTTTT.

About this clone itself: Other DNA sequences within the sample encode an identical CDR3. The V gene is TRBV5-1, the J gene TRBJ1-6; TRBD1 aligns across 7 bases. CDR3 length: 15 amino acids. In germline, CDR1 is SGHRS, CDR2 YFSETQ. The V segment lost 0 bases and the J segment 13 bases; nucleotides outside the gene matches: 10. CDR3 DNA sequence: TGCGCCAGCAGCTTGGGGGGGGACAGAAGCTCCCCCCTCCACTTT. It specifies CASSLGGDRSSPLHF.

Here the CDR3 reads CASSLPETSLEQFF. The CDR3 nucleotides read TGTGCCAGCAGTTTGCCCGAGACTAGTCTTGAGCAGTTCTTC. The chain joins TRBV27 to TRBJ2-1, with a possible D match to TRBD2 (6 bases). The CDR3 consists of 14 residues. V was clipped by 3 bases and J by 9 bases, with 15 bases between them. The germline CDR1 and CDR2 sequences are MNHEY and SMNVEV (reference sequence).

V and J are TRBV7-2 and TRBJ2-3; 9 bases line up with TRBD2. Per germline, CDR1 SGHTA and CDR2 FQGNSA. V lost 6 bases to trimming and J lost 2 bases; unmatched junction nucleotides: 9. The CDR3 totals 16 residues. CDR3: CASSDTSGRNTDTQYF. The CDR3 DNA follows: TGTGCCAGCAGTGATACGAGCGGGAGGAACACAGATACGCAGTATTTT.

This chain connects TRBV28 to TRBJ2-7, with D possibly being TRBD2 (6 bases). CDR3 length: 15 amino acids. CDR1 is MDHEN, CDR2 SYDVKM, per germline. V lost 3 bases and J 1 base, leaving 13 bases between the germline ends. In nucleotides, the CDR3 is TGTGCCAGCAGTTTCGGCGGGACGGAATCCTACGAGCAGTACTTC. Amino acids: CASSFGGTESYEQYF.

The count of this clone is one. V usage is TRBV7-8 and J usage is TRBJ2-7; D is perhaps TRBD1 (6 bases). The CDR3 is made up of 15 amino acids. Germline CDR1 is SGHVS and CDR2 is FQNEAQ. Trimming took 5 bases from V and 2 from J, leaving 16 bases between them. The CDR3 is CASSLQGISTYEQYF. The DNA for the CDR3 is TGTGCCAGCAGCCTTCAGGGGATTAGTACCTACGAGCAGTACTTC. Full variable domain (remainder filled in from reference TRBV7-8 and TRBJ2-7): GAGVSQSPRYKVAKRGQDVALRCDPISGHVSLFWYQQALGQGPEFLTYFQNEAQLDKSGLPSDRFFAERPEGSVSTLKIQRTQQEDSAVYLCASSLQGISTYEQYFGPGTRLTVT.

The chain has TRBV28 and TRBJ1-5, with 9 bases aligning to TRBD1. With V trimmed by 8 bases and J by 10 bases, 12 bases remained unmatched. Germline V gives CDR1 MDHEN, CDR2 SYDVKM. The CDR3 spans 14 residues. The CDR3 spells CASETGTGRRPQHF. For the CDR3, the DNA is TGTGCCAGCGAAACCGGGACAGGGAGACGACCCCAGCATTTT.

The chain combines TRBV10-3 with TRBJ2-1, with 9 bases aligning to TRBD2. This CDR3 region has 14 residues. Trimming took 2 bases from V and 8 from J; bases not matched to a gene: 4. CDR1 and CDR2 from the germline V gene are ENHRY and SYGVKD. CDR3 protein: CAISEAGGGHEQFF. In DNA, the CDR3 is TGTGCCATCAGTGAGGCGGGAGGGGGCCATGAGCAGTTCTTC.

CDR3: CASSPRGQETQYF. The CDR3 DNA follows: TGTGCCAGCAGTCCCCGGGGCCAAGAGACCCAGTACTTC. The chain couples TRBV28 to TRBJ2-5, with a tentative D call TRBD2 (5 bases). The germline V and J ends were trimmed by 5 bases and 1 base, with 8 bases remaining between them. The CDR3 totals 13 residues. The germline gives CDR1 MDHEN, CDR2 SYDVKM.

CDR3 nucleotides: TGTGCCAGCAGGATAGACAGGGGGGGGTATGGCTACACCTTC. This sequence encodes CASRIDRGGYGYTF. J is TRBJ1-2 and V is TRBV2; 9 bases match TRBD1. Germline-derived CDR1 and CDR2 are SNHLY and FYNNEI. CDR3 length: 14 residues. The V gene end was trimmed by 6 bases and the J gene end by 5 bases; junction bases not matched to a gene: 7.

The rearrangement uses TRBV19 and TRBJ1-1, with a tentative D call TRBD1 (5 bases). This CDR3 has 14 residues. Trimming removed 6 bases at V and 2 bases at J, with 13 bases between. The germline V gene has CDR1 LNHDA and CDR2 SQIVND (reference sequence). The CDR3 loop reads CASSETRGNTEAFF. CDR3 DNA sequence: TGTGCCAGTAGCGAAACGCGGGGCAACACTGAAGCTTTCTTT.